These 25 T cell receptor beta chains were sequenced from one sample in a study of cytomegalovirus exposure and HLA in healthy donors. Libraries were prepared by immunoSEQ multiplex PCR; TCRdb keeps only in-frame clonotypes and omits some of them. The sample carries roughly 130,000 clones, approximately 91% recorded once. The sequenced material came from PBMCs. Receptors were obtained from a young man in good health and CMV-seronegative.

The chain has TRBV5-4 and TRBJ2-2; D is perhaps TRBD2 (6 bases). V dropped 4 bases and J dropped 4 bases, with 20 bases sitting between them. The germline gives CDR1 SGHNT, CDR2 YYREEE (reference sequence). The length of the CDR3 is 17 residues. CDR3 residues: CASSPVDWRETTGELFF. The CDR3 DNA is TGTGCCAGCAGCCCGGTGGACTGGAGGGAGACCACCGGGGAGCTGTTTTTT.

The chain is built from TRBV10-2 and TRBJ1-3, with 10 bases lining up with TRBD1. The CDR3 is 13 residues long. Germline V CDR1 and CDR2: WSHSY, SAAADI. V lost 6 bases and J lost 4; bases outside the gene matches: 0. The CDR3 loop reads CASRTGGGNTIYF. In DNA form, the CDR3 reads TGCGCCAGCAGGACAGGGGGCGGAAACACCATATATTTT.

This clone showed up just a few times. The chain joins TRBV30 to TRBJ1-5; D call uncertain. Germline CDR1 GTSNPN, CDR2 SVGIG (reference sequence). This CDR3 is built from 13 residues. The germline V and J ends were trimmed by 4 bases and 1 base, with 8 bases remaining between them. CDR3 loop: CAWMEGSNQPQHF. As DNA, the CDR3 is TGTGCCTGGATGGAGGGCAGCAATCAGCCCCAGCATTTT.

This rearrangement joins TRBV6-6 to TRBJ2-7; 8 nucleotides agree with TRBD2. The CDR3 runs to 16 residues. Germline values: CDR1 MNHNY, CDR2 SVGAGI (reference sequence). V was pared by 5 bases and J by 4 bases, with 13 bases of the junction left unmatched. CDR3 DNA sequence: TGTGCCAGCAGTCCAGGAAGCGGGAGCGGTATATACGAGCAGTACTTC. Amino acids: CASSPGSGSGIYEQYF.

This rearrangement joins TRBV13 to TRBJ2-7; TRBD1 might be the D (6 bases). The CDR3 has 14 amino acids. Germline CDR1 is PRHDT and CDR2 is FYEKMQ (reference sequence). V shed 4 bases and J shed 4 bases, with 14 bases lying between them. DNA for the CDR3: TGTGCCAGCAGCTCCGCCGGGACACCTTACGAGCAGTACTTC. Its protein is CASSSAGTPYEQYF.

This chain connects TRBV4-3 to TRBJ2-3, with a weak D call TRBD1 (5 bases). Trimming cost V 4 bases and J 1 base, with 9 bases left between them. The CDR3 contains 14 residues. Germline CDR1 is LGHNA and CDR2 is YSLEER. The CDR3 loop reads CASSLGRGTDTQYF. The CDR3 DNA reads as TGCGCCAGCAGCCTGGGGCGAGGCACAGATACGCAGTATTTT.

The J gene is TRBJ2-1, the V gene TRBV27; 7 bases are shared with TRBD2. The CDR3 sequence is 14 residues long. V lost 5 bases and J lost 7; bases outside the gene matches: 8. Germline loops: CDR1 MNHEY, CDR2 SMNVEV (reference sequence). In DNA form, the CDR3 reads TGTGCCAGCAGTAGACTAGCTCCTACGAATGAGCAGTTCTTC. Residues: CASSRLAPTNEQFF.

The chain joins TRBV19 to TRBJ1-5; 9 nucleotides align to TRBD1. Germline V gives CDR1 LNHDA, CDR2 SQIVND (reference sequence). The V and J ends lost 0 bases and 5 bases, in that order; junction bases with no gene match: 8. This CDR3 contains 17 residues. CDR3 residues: CASSIDLTGQGYQPQHF. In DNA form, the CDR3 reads TGTGCCAGTAGTATAGATCTTACGGGACAGGGTTATCAGCCCCAGCATTTT.

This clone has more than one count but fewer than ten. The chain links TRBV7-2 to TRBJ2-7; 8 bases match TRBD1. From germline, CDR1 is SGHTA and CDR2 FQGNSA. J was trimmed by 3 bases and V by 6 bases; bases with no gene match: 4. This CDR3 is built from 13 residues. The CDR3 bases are TGTGCCAGCAGTAACACAGGGGGCTACGAGCAGTACTTC. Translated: CASSNTGGYEQYF.

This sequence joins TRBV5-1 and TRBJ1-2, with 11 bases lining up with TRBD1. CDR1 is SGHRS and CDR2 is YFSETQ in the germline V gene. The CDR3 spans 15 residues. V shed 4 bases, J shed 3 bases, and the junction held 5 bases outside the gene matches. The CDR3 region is CASSLGQGADYGYTF. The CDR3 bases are TGCGCCAGCAGCCTCGGACAGGGGGCGGACTATGGCTACACCTTC. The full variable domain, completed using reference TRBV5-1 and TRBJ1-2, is KAGVTQTPRYLIKTRGQQVTLSCSPISGHRSVSWYQQTPGQGLQFLFEYFSETQRNKGNFPGRFSGRQFSNSRSEMNVSTLELGDSALYLCASSLGQGADYGYTFGSGTRLTVV.

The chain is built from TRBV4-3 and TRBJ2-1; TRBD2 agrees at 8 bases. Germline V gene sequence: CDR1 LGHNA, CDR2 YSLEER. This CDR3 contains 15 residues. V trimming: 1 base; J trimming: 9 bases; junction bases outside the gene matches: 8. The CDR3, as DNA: TGCGCCAGCAGCCAAGTTAGCGGGATTAAATCTGAGCAGTTCTTC. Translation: CASSQVSGIKSEQFF.

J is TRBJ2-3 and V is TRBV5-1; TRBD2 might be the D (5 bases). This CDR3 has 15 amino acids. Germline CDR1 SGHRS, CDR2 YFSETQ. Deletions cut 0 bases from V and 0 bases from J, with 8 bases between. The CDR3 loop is CASSLVAGSTDTQYF. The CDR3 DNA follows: TGCGCCAGCAGCTTGGTTGCGGGCAGCACAGATACGCAGTATTTT.

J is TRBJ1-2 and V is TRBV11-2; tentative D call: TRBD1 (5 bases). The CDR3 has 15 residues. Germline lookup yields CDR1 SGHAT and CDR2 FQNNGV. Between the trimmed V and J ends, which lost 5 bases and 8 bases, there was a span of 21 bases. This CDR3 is CASSTRVGRERGYTF. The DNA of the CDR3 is TGTGCCAGCAGCACACGCGTCGGCAGGGAAAGAGGCTACACCTTC. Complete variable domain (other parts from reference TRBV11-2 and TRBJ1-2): EAGVAQSPRYKIIEKRQSVAFWCNPISGHATLYWYQQILGQGPKLLIQFQNNGVVDDSQLPKDRFSAERLKGVDSTLKIQPAKLEDSAVYLCASSTRVGRERGYTFGSGTRLTVV.

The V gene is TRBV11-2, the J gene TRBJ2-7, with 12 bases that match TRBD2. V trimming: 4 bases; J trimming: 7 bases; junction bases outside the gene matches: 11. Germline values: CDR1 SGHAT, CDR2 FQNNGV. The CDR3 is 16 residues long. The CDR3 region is CASSSTRLAGVSEQYF. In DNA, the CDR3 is TGTGCCAGCAGCTCCACTCGACTAGCGGGAGTGAGTGAGCAGTACTTC. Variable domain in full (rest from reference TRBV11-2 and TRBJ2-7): EAGVAQSPRYKIIEKRQSVAFWCNPISGHATLYWYQQILGQGPKLLIQFQNNGVVDDSQLPKDRFSAERLKGVDSTLKIQPAKLEDSAVYLCASSSTRLAGVSEQYFGPGTRLTVT.

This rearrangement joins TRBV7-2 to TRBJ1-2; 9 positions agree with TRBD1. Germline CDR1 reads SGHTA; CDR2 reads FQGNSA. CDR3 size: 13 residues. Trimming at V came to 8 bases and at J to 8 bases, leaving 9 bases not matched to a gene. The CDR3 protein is CASARTGDRGYTF. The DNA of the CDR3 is TGTGCCAGCGCAAGGACAGGGGATCGGGGCTACACCTTC.

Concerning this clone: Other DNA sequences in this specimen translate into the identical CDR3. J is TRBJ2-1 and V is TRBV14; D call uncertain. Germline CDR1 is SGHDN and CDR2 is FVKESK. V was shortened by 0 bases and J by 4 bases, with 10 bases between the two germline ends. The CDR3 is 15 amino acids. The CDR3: CASSQEAGGYNEQFF. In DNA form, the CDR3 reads TGTGCCAGCAGCCAAGAAGCCGGCGGTTACAATGAGCAGTTCTTC.

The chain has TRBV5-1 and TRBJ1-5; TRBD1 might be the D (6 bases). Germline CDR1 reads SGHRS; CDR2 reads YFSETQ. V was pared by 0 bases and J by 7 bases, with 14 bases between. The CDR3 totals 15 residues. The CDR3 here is CASSLGGGGGQPQHF. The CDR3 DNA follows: TGCGCCAGCAGCTTGGGCGGGGGCGGAGGACAGCCCCAGCATTTT.

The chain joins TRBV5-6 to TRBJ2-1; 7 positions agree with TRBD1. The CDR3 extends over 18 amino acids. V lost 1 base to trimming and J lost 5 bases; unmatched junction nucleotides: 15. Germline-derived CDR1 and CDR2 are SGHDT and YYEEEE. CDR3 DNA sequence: TGTGCCAGCAGCTTGAACGTTCTCGGGACAGCCTTAAACAATGAGCAGTTCTTC. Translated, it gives CASSLNVLGTALNNEQFF. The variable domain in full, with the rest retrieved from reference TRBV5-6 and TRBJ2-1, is DAGVTQSPTHLIKTRGQQVTLRCSPKSGHDTVSWYQQALGQGPQFIFQYYEEEERQRGNFPDRFSGHQFPNYSSELNVNALLLGDSALYLCASSLNVLGTALNNEQFFGPGTRLTVL.

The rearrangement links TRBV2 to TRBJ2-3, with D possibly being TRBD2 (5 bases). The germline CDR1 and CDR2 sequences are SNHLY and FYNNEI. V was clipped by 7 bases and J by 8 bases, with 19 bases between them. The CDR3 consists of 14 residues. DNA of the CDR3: TGTGCCAGCAACGAGGAAGGGAGCTTAGGTACGCAGTATTTT. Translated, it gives CASNEEGSLGTQYF.

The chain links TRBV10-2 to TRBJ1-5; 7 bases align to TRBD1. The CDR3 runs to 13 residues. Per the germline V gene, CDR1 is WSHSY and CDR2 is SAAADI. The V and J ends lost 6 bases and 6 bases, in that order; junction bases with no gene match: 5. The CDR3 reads CASRAGGLQPQHF. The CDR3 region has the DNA TGCGCCAGCAGAGCAGGGGGGCTTCAGCCCCAGCATTTT.

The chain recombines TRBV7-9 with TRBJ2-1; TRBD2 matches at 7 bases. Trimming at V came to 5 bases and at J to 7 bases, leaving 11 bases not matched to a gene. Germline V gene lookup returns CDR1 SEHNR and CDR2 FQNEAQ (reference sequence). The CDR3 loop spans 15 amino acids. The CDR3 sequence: CASSPRWEGQNEQFF. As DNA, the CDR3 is TGTGCCAGCAGCCCTAGGTGGGAGGGCCAGAATGAGCAGTTCTTC.

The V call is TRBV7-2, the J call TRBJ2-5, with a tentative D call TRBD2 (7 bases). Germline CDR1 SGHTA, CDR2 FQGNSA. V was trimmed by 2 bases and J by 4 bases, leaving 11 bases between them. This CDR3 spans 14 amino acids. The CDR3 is CASSLRGGGETQYF. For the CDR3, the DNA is TGTGCCAGCAGCTTAAGGGGAGGGGGAGAGACCCAGTACTTC.

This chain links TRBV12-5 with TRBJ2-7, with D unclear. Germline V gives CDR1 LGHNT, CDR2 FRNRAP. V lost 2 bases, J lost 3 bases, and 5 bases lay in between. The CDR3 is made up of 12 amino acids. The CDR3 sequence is CASGLKYYEQYF. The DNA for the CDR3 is TGTGCTAGTGGTTTGAAATACTACGAGCAGTACTTC.

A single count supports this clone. The CDR3 coding sequence is TGTGCCAGCAGCTTATTATCGGATACGCAGTATTTT. Translated: CASSLLSDTQYF. The chain is built from TRBV7-9 and TRBJ2-3, with D unclear. The germline V and J ends were trimmed by 2 bases and 6 bases, with 6 bases remaining between them. Germline-derived CDR1 and CDR2 are SEHNR and FQNEAQ (reference sequence). The CDR3 is 12 amino acids.

CDR3 sequence (DNA): TGTGCCAGCAGTTTGGTTCCAGGCCTGGAGACCCAGTACTTC. This translates into CASSLVPGLETQYF. V is TRBV27 and J is TRBJ2-5; no definite D call. CDR1 MNHEY and CDR2 SMNVEV come from the germline V gene (reference sequence). The CDR3 totals 14 residues. The V end lost 3 bases, the J end lost 5 bases, and 13 bases lay between the germline ends.